This TCR beta chain was recovered during a study of neurological immune-mediated disorders. Study-wide results and limits: Falling below healthy controls, multiple sclerosis showed the least TCR clonal expansion, while HTLV-1-associated myelopathy showed the most.

The cDNA came from 5'RACE with 10-nucleotide random UMIs. TCRdb redid the calling of the 5' RACE reads with MiXCR, one entry per CDR3 protein. The sample contains approximately 47,000 distinct CDR3 sequences, approximately 13% of which appear only once. This clonotype was observed many times. No antigen is known for it. Time point meaning: longitudinal time-point 3. The group of healthy controls was made up of people who were blood bank volunteers in Maryland, USA. The CDR3 has 14 amino acids. V lost 4 bases and J 4 bases, leaving 14 bases between the germline ends. In germline, CDR1 is SGHRS, CDR2 YFSETQ.

The receptor was isolated from a young man in good health. Sequenced input: PBMCs. The chain carries TRBV5-1 and TRBJ2-5, with D perhaps matching TRBD2 (6 bases). CDR3 in amino acids: CASSPIWEVETQYF. In DNA form, the CDR3 reads TGCGCCAGCAGCCCCATATGGGAGGTAGAGACCCAGTACTTC.